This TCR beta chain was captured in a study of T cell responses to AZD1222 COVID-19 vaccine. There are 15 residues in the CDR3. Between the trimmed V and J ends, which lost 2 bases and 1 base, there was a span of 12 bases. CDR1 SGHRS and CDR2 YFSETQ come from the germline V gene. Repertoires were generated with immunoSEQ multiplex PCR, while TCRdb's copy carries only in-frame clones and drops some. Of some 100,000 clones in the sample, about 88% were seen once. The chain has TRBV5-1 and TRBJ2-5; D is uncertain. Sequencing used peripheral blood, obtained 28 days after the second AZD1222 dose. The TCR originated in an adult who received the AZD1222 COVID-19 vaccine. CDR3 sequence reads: CASSLAGQSQETQYF. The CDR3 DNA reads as TGCGCCAGCAGCTTAGCCGGCCAGAGCCAAGAGACCCAGTACTTC.